This TCR beta chain was documented in a study of cytomegalovirus exposure and HLA in healthy donors. V lost 4 bases to trimming and J lost 4 bases, with 10 bases between them. There are 13 residues in the CDR3. The germline gives CDR1 MNHNS, CDR2 SASEGT. Sequenced by immunoSEQ multiplex PCR; TCRdb stores in-frame clones only, minus some. The sample shows roughly 300,000 clones, 88% of them seen only once. The receptor's source is a woman between 18 and 29 years old in good health and CMV-seronegative. Sequenced: PBMCs. The V and J genes are TRBV6-1 and TRBJ1-1, with unresolved D. This CDR3 reads CASSVSFSTEAFF. The CDR3 coding sequence is TGTGCCAGCAGTGTCAGTTTCAGCACTGAAGCTTTCTTT.